This is a list of T cell receptor beta chains from one sample in a study of CD8+CD57+ T cells in acquired aplastic anemia. From the reads, TCRdb called clonotypes with MiXCR, one entry per CDR3 protein. The repertoire holds 130,000 or so distinct CDR3 sequences, almost 40% seen once, with about 2.6% in the top ten. Specimen: sorted CD4+, CD8+, or CD8+CD57+ T cells (not recorded which) from PBMCs. These receptors all stem from a human donor with aplastic anemia. The CDR3 runs from the conserved cysteine through the conserved F or W. A D gene is named only where the DNA matches it firmly. A row's size may be missing; if present it is once, few, many or a size class.

TRBV7-9	many	TRBJ2-7	NA	TGTGCCAGCAGCTTAGCCGGATCCTACGAGCAGTACTTC	CASSLAGSYEQYF
TRBV7-2	many	TRBJ1-6	NA	TGTGCCAGCAGCGAGGCGATGAGCTCCTATAATTCACCCCTCCACTTT	CASSEAMSSYNSPLHF
TRBV4-1	NA	TRBJ2-1	NA	TGCGCCAGCAGCCAGCCGGGGGTATACTACAATGAGCAGTTCTTC	CASSQPGVYYNEQFF
TRBV19	many	TRBJ1-5	NA	TGTGCCAGTAGTTATATAATTTTTAGCAATCAGCCCCAGCATTTT	CASSYIIFSNQPQHF
TRBV6-1	NA	TRBJ1-2	NA	TGTGCCAGCAGTGAAGTTGGGGCAGACCTACGATATGGCTACACCTTC	CASSEVGADLRYGYTF
TRBV11-1	many	TRBJ2-7	NA	TGTGCCAGCAGCTTAGCGCTAAACCGGGGCTACGAGCAGTACTTC	CASSLALNRGYEQYF
TRBV12-3/TRBV12-4	few	TRBJ2-1	TRBD2	TGTGCCAGCAGGATATTCCGCCCGAGCGGGGGGCAACTATACAATGAGCAGTTCTTC	CASRIFRPSGGQLYNEQFF
TRBV5-4	NA	TRBJ2-3	TRBD2	TGTGCCAGCAGCTTCATGGGGGGGGTTGAAGGCACAGATACGCAGTATTTT	CASSFMGGVEGTDTQYF
TRBV2	many	TRBJ1-2	NA	TGTGCCAGCAAGGGGCTTGGGGGCGGCTACTATGGCTACACCTTC	CASKGLGGGYYGYTF
TRBV28	few	TRBJ2-7	TRBD1	TGTGCCAGCAGGGACAGGCAGGGTGGGGAGCAGTACTTC	CASRDRQGGEQYF
TRBV5-1	NA	TRBJ1-3	NA	TGCGCCAGCAGCACCACAGGCGCCTCTGGAAACACCATATATTTT	CASSTTGASGNTIYF
TRBV30	many	TRBJ1-2	NA	TGTGCCTGGAGTTTGACCCATGGCTACACCTTC	CAWSLTHGYTF
TRBV19	many	TRBJ2-5	TRBD1	TGTGCCAGTAGTGCCGCCGGGACAGGGTTTTGGACCCAGTACTTC	CASSAAGTGFWTQYF
TRBV7-7	once	TRBJ2-5	TRBD1	TGTGCTAGCAGCCCGCCGGGACAGGGGGAGACCCAGTACTTC	CASSPPGQGETQYF
TRBV24-1	many	TRBJ2-5	NA	TGTGCCACCAGTGATCTACAAAGGAAGGGGACCCAGTACTTC	CATSDLQRKGTQYF
TRBV4-1	NA	TRBJ2-1	NA	TGCGCCAGCAGCCAAGAGGGGGGCTTGAGCTCCTACAATGAGCAGTTCTTC	CASSQEGGLSSYNEQFF
TRBV10-3	NA	TRBJ1-2	NA	TGTGCCATCAGCCTGAGGCTGGGACACAGCTATGGCTACACCTTC	CAISLRLGHSYGYTF
TRBV7-9	many	TRBJ1-5	NA	TGTGCCAGCAGCCCACAGGGCACGGTACAGCCCCAGCATTTT	CASSPQGTVQPQHF
TRBV7-9	many	TRBJ1-2	TRBD1	TGTGCCAGCAGCTTACTACAGGGGGGGTTTGGCTACACCTTC	CASSLLQGGFGYTF
TRBV18	NA	TRBJ2-5	NA	TGTGCCAGCTCACCAAGCAGAACGGGAGAGACCCAGTACTTC	CASSPSRTGETQYF
TRBV9	NA	TRBJ2-5	TRBD1	TGTGCCAGCAGCTCGAGGGGACAGGGGGGACAAGAGACCCAGTACTTC	CASSSRGQGGQETQYF
TRBV28	many	TRBJ1-2	NA	TGTGCCAGCAGTATCGGGACAACCATCTATGGCTACACCTTC	CASSIGTTIYGYTF
TRBV7-8	many	TRBJ2-2	TRBD1	TGTGCCAGCAGACCCCCTTTGAGGACAGGGGAGGACGGGGAGCTGTTTTTT	CASRPPLRTGEDGELFF
TRBV6-1	NA	TRBJ2-2	NA	TGTGCCAGCAGTGAAGAAAATTTTTTGGGCACCGGGGAGCTGTTTTTT	CASSEENFLGTGELFF
TRBV10-3	NA	TRBJ2-7	TRBD2	TGTGCCATCAGTGAGTCTGGGCGGGGGGCCTACGAGCAGTACTTC	CAISESGRGAYEQYF
TRBV2	NA	TRBJ2-5	TRBD2	TGTGCCAGCAGTCCGACTAGCGGGGGGCACCAAGAGACCCAGTACTTC	CASSPTSGGHQETQYF
TRBV20-1	many	TRBJ2-1	NA	TGCAGTGCTAGAGATTGGGGTGAGCAGTTCTTC	CSARDWGEQFF
TRBV5-1	few	TRBJ1-2	NA	TGCGCCAGCAGCCCTGACAGAATTAACTATGGCTACACCTTC	CASSPDRINYGYTF
TRBV12-3/TRBV12-4	once	TRBJ1-5	NA	TGTGCCAGCAGTTTGAGAAAGGGGAAAGGGGGACAGCCCCAGCATTTT	CASSLRKGKGGQPQHF
TRBV3-1	many	TRBJ1-6	TRBD1	TGTGCCAGCAGCCAAGACTCCAGGGGGACCAATTCACCCCTCCACTTT	CASSQDSRGTNSPLHF
TRBV12-3/TRBV12-4	many	TRBJ1-5	TRBD1	TGTGCCAGCAGTTTTCACAGGGGGGAGGGACAGCCCCAGCATTTT	CASSFHRGEGQPQHF
TRBV7-2	NA	TRBJ2-3	NA	TGTGCCAGCGGGGGTAGTGGTGCAGATACGCAGTATTTT	CASGGSGADTQYF
TRBV11-2	NA	TRBJ2-1	NA	TGTGCCAGCAGCTTAGATGCCCCGGGGGCCTTTCCCAATGAGCAGTTCTTC	CASSLDAPGAFPNEQFF
TRBV29-1	NA	TRBJ1-2	NA	TGCAGCGGGGCGGGCAGGGCCGGAGGCTACACTTTC	CSGAGRAGGYTF
TRBV19	many	TRBJ1-5	TRBD1	TGTGCCAGTAGTATACGGGACAGTACTAATCAGCCCCAGCATTTT	CASSIRDSTNQPQHF
TRBV12-3/TRBV12-4	many	TRBJ1-1	NA	TGTGCCAGCAGTTTCGGACGGAACACTGAAGCTTTCTTT	CASSFGRNTEAFF
TRBV4-3	many	TRBJ1-1	TRBD1	TGCGCCAGCAGCCAAGATCGACAGGGACGATACACTGAAGCTTTCTTT	CASSQDRQGRYTEAFF
TRBV2	many	TRBJ1-1	TRBD1	TGTGCCAGCAATCGACAGGGGTACACTGAAGCTTTCTTT	CASNRQGYTEAFF
TRBV12-3/TRBV12-4	few	TRBJ1-2	NA	TGTGCCAGCAGCTTACCCGGAGGCTATGGCTACACCTTC	CASSLPGGYGYTF
TRBV10-3	NA	TRBJ2-3	TRBD2	TGTGCCATCGGACTAGCGGGCGCATCTAGCACAGATACGCAGTATTTT	CAIGLAGASSTDTQYF
TRBV19	many	TRBJ2-2	NA	TGTGCCAGTAGTTTGGGGCCCGCGAACACCGGGGAGCTGTTTTTT	CASSLGPANTGELFF
TRBV28	NA	TRBJ2-7	TRBD1	TGTGCCAGCACCGGAAGGGACAGGTATACCTACGAGCAGTACTTC	CASTGRDRYTYEQYF
TRBV7-6	many	TRBJ1-6	NA	TGTGCCAGCAGCCCCGACAGATCCTATAATTCACCCCTCCACTTT	CASSPDRSYNSPLHF
TRBV4-3	NA	TRBJ1-4	TRBD1	TGCGCCAGCAGCCAAGAGGCCAGGGGGTCTAATGAAAAACTGTTTTTT	CASSQEARGSNEKLFF
TRBV5-4	few	TRBJ2-5	NA	TGTGCCAGCAGATTAGGGGGGGGGGCTTCAGAGACCCAGTACTTC	CASRLGGGASETQYF
TRBV6-1	many	TRBJ1-6	TRBD1	TGTGCCAGCCGGAACAGGGGAGGTTCACCCCTCCACTTT	CASRNRGGSPLHF
TRBV25-1	NA	TRBJ1-5	TRBD1	TGTGCCAGCGGACGACAGGGGGACAATCAGCCCCAGCATTTT	CASGRQGDNQPQHF
TRBV10-2	many	TRBJ2-5	TRBD1	TGCGCCAGCAGTGAGTCCGGACAGGGGGCGAGACCAAGCCAAGAGACCCAGTACTTC	CASSESGQGARPSQETQYF
TRBV7-8	NA	TRBJ1-2	NA	TGTGCCAGCAGCATGGACAGTAACTATGGCTACACCTTC	CASSMDSNYGYTF